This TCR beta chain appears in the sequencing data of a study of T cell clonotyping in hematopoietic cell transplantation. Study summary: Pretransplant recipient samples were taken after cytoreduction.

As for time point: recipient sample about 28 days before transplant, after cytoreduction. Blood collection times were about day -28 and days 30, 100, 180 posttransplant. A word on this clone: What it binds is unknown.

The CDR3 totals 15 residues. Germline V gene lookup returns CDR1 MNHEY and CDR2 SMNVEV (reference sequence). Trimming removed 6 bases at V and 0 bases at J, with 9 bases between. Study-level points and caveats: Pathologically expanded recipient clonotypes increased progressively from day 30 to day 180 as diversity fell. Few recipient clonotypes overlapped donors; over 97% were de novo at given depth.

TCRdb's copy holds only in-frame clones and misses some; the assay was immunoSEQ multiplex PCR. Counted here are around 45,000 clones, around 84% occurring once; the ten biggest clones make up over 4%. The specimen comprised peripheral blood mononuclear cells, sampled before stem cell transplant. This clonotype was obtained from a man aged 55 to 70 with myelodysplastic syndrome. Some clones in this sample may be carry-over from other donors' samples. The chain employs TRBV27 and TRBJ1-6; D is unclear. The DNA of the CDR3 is TGTGCCAGCAGACCGGACTTCTCCTATAATTCACCCCTCCACTTT. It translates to CASRPDFSYNSPLHF.